Listed below are T cell receptor beta chains from one sample, sequenced in a study of blood T cell repertoires in COVID-19. The assay was immunoSEQ multiplex PCR, and TCRdb's table has in-frame clones only and misses some. In the table there are 200,000 to 250,000 clones, roughly 84% of which are singletons. Sequenced material: peripheral blood. These TCRs come from a woman between 55 and 75 years old with acute or convalescent COVID-19. Each CDR3 is given with its conserved first and last residue. Fields, in order: clone size, V gene, CDR3 protein. A clone size is listed for some rows: how often the clone was seen (once, few, many), or a class if it is expanded.

clone size: NA
V gene: TRBV30
CDR3 protein: CAWSSNRGTLDVGNQPQHF

clone size: NA
V gene: TRBV19
CDR3 protein: CASTAGGVANTEAFF

clone size: NA
V gene: TRBV29-1
CDR3 protein: CSVAVVGNTIYF

clone size: once
V gene: TRBV2
CDR3 protein: CASDVGIAGQNYGYTF

clone size: NA
V gene: TRBV2
CDR3 protein: CASSEGRDFSTNEKLFF

clone size: NA
V gene: TRBV4-3
CDR3 protein: CASSQGLAGGPVEQFF

clone size: NA
V gene: TRBV4-2
CDR3 protein: CASNTGGRSTNEKLFF

clone size: NA
V gene: TRBV20-1
CDR3 protein: CSAAQGSEAFF

clone size: once
V gene: TRBV7-9
CDR3 protein: CASSPEGYTGELFF

clone size: NA
V gene: TRBV11-1
CDR3 protein: CASSSDRGETQYF

clone size: NA
V gene: TRBV27
CDR3 protein: CASRSRGAAGYTF

clone size: NA
V gene: TRBV18
CDR3 protein: CASSPGQGAQPQHF

clone size: NA
V gene: TRBV19
CDR3 protein: CASSIWAGTGNTEAFF

clone size: NA
V gene: TRBV7-8
CDR3 protein: CASSLSGDNYNEQFF

clone size: NA
V gene: TRBV7-3
CDR3 protein: CASSPTGTHNEQFF

clone size: NA
V gene: TRBV4-3
CDR3 protein: CASSRNRGQAHEQFF

clone size: NA
V gene: TRBV4-2
CDR3 protein: CASSKGNIPGQGYRGDQETQYF

clone size: NA
V gene: TRBV12-3/TRBV12-4
CDR3 protein: CASSFAKHYGYTF

clone size: NA
V gene: TRBV5-1
CDR3 protein: CASRPQGRSNGYTF

clone size: once
V gene: TRBV11-3
CDR3 protein: CASSLADTTQYF